These T cell receptor beta chains were read from a single sample in a study of blood T cell dynamics during melanoma immunotherapy. TCRdb's table, derived via immunoSEQ multiplex PCR, lists solely in-frame clones and lacks some. The sample carries 9,000 to 13,000 clones, about 80% recorded once. Specimen: blood, collected from a patient treated with checkpoint blockade. The receptors stem from a human donor with melanoma. The CDR3 runs from the conserved cysteine through the conserved F or W. The D gene is left open where the match is weak. Rows give clone size only sometimes, using once, few, many, or a class for an expanded clone.

d_call,clone_size,v_call,j_call,cdr3_nt,cdr3_aa
TRBD1,NA,TRBV28,TRBJ2-4,TGTGCCAGCAGTTTACGGCCAGGGGGCCCCAAAAACATTCAGTACTTC,CASSLRPGGPKNIQYF
NA,NA,TRBV5-5,TRBJ1-5,TGTGCCAGCAGCTTATGGGAAAGCCAGCCCCAGCATTTT,CASSLWESQPQHF
NA,once,TRBV6-5,TRBJ1-2,TGTGCCAGCAGTGAAGGAGGGGTAAGCTACACCTTC,CASSEGGVSYTF
TRBD1,few,TRBV18,TRBJ2-7,TGTGCCAGCTCACCCCCAGGGGGCTTATTCGAGCAGTACTTC,CASSPPGGLFEQYF
NA,NA,TRBV11-3,TRBJ1-1,TGTGCCAGCAGCTTAGTCCCCACTGGGGGCCAAGCTTTCTTT,CASSLVPTGGQAFF
TRBD1,NA,TRBV9,TRBJ2-5,TGTGCCAGCAGCGTAGTTACAGGGGGCTGGGAGACCCAGTACTTC,CASSVVTGGWETQYF
TRBD1,NA,TRBV6-4,TRBJ2-5,TGTGCCAGCAGTGAACAAGCGGGACAGGGCAGGGGGACCCAGTACTTC,CASSEQAGQGRGTQYF
NA,NA,TRBV18,TRBJ1-1,TGTGCCAGCTCCCGGGTCCCGAACACTGAAGCTTTCTTT,CASSRVPNTEAFF
NA,NA,TRBV28,TRBJ1-2,TGTGCCAGCAGTACGGGGGACCCTAGGTATGGCTACACCTTC,CASSTGDPRYGYTF
NA,once,TRBV4-2,TRBJ2-1,TGTGCCAGCAGCCAAGATGGGGCGCTACCCACAGGGGAGCAGTTCTTC,CASSQDGALPTGEQFF
TRBD2,NA,TRBV15,TRBJ2-1,TGTGCCACCAGCAGACGAAGGGAGGGTGAGCAGTTCTTC,CATSRRREGEQFF
NA,NA,TRBV19,TRBJ2-5,TGTGCCAGTAGTATAGGAGGGGGTTTGGGAGAGACCCAGTACTTC,CASSIGGGLGETQYF
TRBD1,NA,TRBV10-3,TRBJ1-1,TGTGCCATCAGGGACCGGGACAGCCCGAACACTGAAGCTTTCTTT,CAIRDRDSPNTEAFF
NA,NA,TRBV11-2,TRBJ1-2,TGTGCCAGCAGCTTAACGGTCAACTATGGCTACACCTTC,CASSLTVNYGYTF
TRBD1,few,TRBV4-3,TRBJ2-2,TGCGCCAGCAGCCAAGATGTGGGACAGGGGGCCGGGGAGCTGTTTTTT,CASSQDVGQGAGELFF
NA,NA,TRBV25-1,TRBJ1-1,TGTGCCAGCAGTGAATCCTACATGGGGAACACTGAAGCTTTCTTT,CASSESYMGNTEAFF
NA,NA,TRBV30,TRBJ1-5,TGTGCCTGGAGTGGGGGGACGGCGCAGCCCCAGCATTTT,CAWSGGTAQPQHF
TRBD1,NA,TRBV5-6,TRBJ1-1,TGTGCCAGCAGCTGGGGGACAGGGTTGGGCACTGAAGCTTTCTTT,CASSWGTGLGTEAFF
NA,NA,TRBV7-2,TRBJ2-7,TGTGCCAGCAGCTTAAAGGGCCAGGGTTTATACGAGCAGTACTTC,CASSLKGQGLYEQYF
TRBD1,NA,TRBV29-1,TRBJ1-2,TGCAGCGCTTATCAGGGGGCTGGCTACACCTTC,CSAYQGAGYTF
TRBD1,NA,TRBV9,TRBJ1-1,TGTGCCAGCAGCGGACAGGGGGCGTACGAAGCTTTCTTT,CASSGQGAYEAFF
TRBD1,NA,TRBV5-1,TRBJ1-1,TGCGCCAGCAGCTTGGTGGGGACAGGAATCACTGAAGCTTTCTTT,CASSLVGTGITEAFF
NA,NA,TRBV27,TRBJ1-6,TGTGCCAGCAGTTTCACGGTATTATCACCCCTCCACTTT,CASSFTVLSPLHF
TRBD2,few,TRBV28,TRBJ2-7,TGTGCCAGCACCTCCGCGGGGAGCGGGAGGGCCCCGCAGTACTTC,CASTSAGSGRAPQYF
NA,once,TRBV28,TRBJ2-2,TGTGCCAGCAGTTCAGCAGGGGGGTCCGGGGAGCTGTTTTTT,CASSSAGGSGELFF
NA,NA,TRBV7-9,TRBJ2-2,TGTGCCAGCAGCTTAGGATCGGGTTTCTACACCGGGGAGCTGTTTTTT,CASSLGSGFYTGELFF
NA,NA,TRBV19,TRBJ1-3,TGTGCCAGTACCATCACAGGGATCATTGGAAACACCATATATTTT,CASTITGIIGNTIYF
TRBD2,NA,TRBV9,TRBJ2-1,TGTGCCAGCAGCGTAGGCCCCGGGGGGGGAAGCGAGCAGTTCTTC,CASSVGPGGGSEQFF
TRBD2,few,TRBV11-2,TRBJ2-1,TGTGCCAGCAGCTTCCTAGCGGGGGGGCTTGGGAATGAGCAGTTCTTC,CASSFLAGGLGNEQFF
NA,once,TRBV19,TRBJ2-2,TGTGCCAGTACCCTCGCGTGGGGGGGCAATACCGGGGAGCTGTTTTTT,CASTLAWGGNTGELFF
NA,NA,TRBV6-5,TRBJ1-1,TGTGCCAGCAGGTTCGGAAGGAGGGACACTGAAGCTTTCTTT,CASRFGRRDTEAFF
TRBD1,NA,TRBV7-2,TRBJ1-6,TGTGCCAGCAGCAAGGGACAGGGGAATTCACCCCTCCACTTT,CASSKGQGNSPLHF
NA,large,TRBV5-6,TRBJ1-2,TGTGCCAGCCTCCTCGGGGGGAACTATGGCTACACCTTC,CASLLGGNYGYTF
TRBD1,NA,TRBV15,TRBJ1-2,TGTGCCACCACCACCTTCGAAGGGGGCAGGGTTAACTATGGCTACACCTTC,CATTTFEGGRVNYGYTF
TRBD2,NA,TRBV27,TRBJ2-3,TGTGCCAGCAGTTACCTGGCGGGAGGTAGCACAGATACGCAGTATTTT,CASSYLAGGSTDTQYF
TRBD2,NA,TRBV19,TRBJ2-1,TGTGCCAGTAGTCCCACGGGACTAGCGAACAATGAGCAGTTCTTC,CASSPTGLANNEQFF
NA,NA,TRBV7-2,TRBJ2-1,TGTGCCAGCAGCTTGTCCGGGAGCCCATCCAATGAGCAGTTCTTC,CASSLSGSPSNEQFF
NA,NA,TRBV7-3,TRBJ1-1,TGTGCCAGCAGCTCGACAGAGAACACTGAAGCTTTCTTT,CASSSTENTEAFF
TRBD1,NA,TRBV2,TRBJ2-1,TGTGCCAGCAAGACCGGGACAGGGAATGAGCAGTTCTTC,CASKTGTGNEQFF
TRBD2,NA,TRBV7-2,TRBJ2-7,TGTGCCAGCAGCTCTATTCGAGCGGGAGGCTACGAGCAGTACTTC,CASSSIRAGGYEQYF
TRBD2,NA,TRBV27,TRBJ2-1,TGTGCCAGCAGTTTATCCGCTAGCGGGAGGCGCTACAATGAGCAGTTCTTC,CASSLSASGRRYNEQFF
TRBD1,NA,TRBV20-1,TRBJ1-2,TGCAATCCCGGGACAGTCTATGGCTACACCTTC,CNPGTVYGYTF
TRBD1,NA,TRBV10-1,TRBJ1-4,TGCGCCAGCAGTGATCCCGGGACAGGGGTCGAAAAACTGTTTTTT,CASSDPGTGVEKLFF
NA,NA,TRBV11-3,TRBJ1-1,TGTGCCAGCAGCGTTCTACGGGGGGCTGAAGCTTTCTTT,CASSVLRGAEAFF
NA,NA,TRBV7-9,TRBJ2-2,TGTGCCAGCAGCTCTGCAGGGTACCGGGAGCTGTTTTTT,CASSSAGYRELFF
TRBD1,NA,TRBV7-9,TRBJ2-1,TGTGCCAGCAGCTCGGACAGGAGCTCCTACAATGAGCAGTTCTTC,CASSSDRSSYNEQFF
NA,NA,TRBV6-7,TRBJ1-2,TGTGCCAGCAGTTACTCGCCCCCCCAAGCGCGTAACTATGGCTACACCTTC,CASSYSPPQARNYGYTF
NA,NA,TRBV30,TRBJ1-2,TGTGCCTGGAGTCGACTGGGCCTTGGGAGGGCAGGCGGCTACACCTTC,CAWSRLGLGRAGGYTF
NA,few,TRBV21-1,TRBJ1-1,TGTGCCAGCAGCAAGAGACGGGAAAGTGAAGCTTTCTTT,CASSKRRESEAFF
NA,NA,TRBV7-9,TRBJ1-2,TGTGCCAGCAGCTCCCTCCCGGGAGATGGCTACACCTTC,CASSSLPGDGYTF
NA,NA,TRBV10-3,TRBJ1-5,TGTGCCATCAGCGGGGGTCCGGGGCAGCCCCAGCATTTT,CAISGGPGQPQHF